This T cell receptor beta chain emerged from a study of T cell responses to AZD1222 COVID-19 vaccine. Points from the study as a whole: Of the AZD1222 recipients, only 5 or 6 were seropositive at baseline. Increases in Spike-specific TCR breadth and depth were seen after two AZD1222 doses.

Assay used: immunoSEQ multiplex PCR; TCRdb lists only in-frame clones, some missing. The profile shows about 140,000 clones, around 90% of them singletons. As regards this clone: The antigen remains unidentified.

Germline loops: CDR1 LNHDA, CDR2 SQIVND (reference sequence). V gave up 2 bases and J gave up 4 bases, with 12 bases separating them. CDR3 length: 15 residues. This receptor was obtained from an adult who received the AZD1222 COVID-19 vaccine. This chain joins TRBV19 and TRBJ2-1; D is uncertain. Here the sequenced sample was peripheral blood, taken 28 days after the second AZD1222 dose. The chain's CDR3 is CASSITSNEYNEQFF. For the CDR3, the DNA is TGTGCCAGTAGTATAACGTCAAATGAGTACAATGAGCAGTTCTTC.